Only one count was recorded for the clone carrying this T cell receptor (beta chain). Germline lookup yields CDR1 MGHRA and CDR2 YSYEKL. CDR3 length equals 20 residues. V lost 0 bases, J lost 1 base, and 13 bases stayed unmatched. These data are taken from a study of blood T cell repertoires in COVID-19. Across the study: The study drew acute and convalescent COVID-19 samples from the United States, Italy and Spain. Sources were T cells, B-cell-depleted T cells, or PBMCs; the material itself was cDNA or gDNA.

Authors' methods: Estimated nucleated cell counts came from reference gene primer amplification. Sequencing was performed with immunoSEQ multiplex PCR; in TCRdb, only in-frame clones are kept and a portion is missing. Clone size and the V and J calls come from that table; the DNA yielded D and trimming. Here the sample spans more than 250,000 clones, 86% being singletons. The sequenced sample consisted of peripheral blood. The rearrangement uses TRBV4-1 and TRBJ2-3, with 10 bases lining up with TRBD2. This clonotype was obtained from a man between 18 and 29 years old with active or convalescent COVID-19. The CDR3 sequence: CASSQDPGTSGTSGTDTQYF. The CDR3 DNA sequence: TGCGCCAGCAGCCAAGATCCCGGGACGTCCGGGACTAGCGGCACAGATACGCAGTATTTT.